Described below is a single T cell receptor beta chain sequence and its context. As yet, its antigen is unknown. The data belong to a study of Graves' ophthalmopathy and Graves' hyperthyroidism. Transcripts of RNA were the source for amplifying TCR beta CDR3 regions. RT-PCR was first run with HTBI primers, then multiplex PCR in a second round. TCRdb itself ran the multiplex PCR reads through MiXCR, one entry per CDR3 protein. The sample has about 500,000 distinct CDR3 sequences; about an eighth are singletons. The germline CDR1 and CDR2 sequences are SGHRS and YFSETQ. This CDR3 spans 15 amino acids. Germline trimming cut 4 bases from V and 7 bases from J; bases unmatched to any gene: 10. Whole-study findings and limits: A classifier, a 13-signature model, separated ophthalmopathy from stable hyperthyroidism with about 87% sensitivity and less than 83% specificity.

Clinical symptoms, serum thyroxine, TRAb, thyroid ultrasound and orbital computed tomography determined diagnosis. Sequencing was carried out using blood. V and J are TRBV5-1 and TRBJ1-5; 8 bases are shared with TRBD1. This clonotype was obtained from a young woman with Graves' ophthalmopathy. The CDR3: CASSAGAGGGQPQHF. The CDR3 DNA sequence: TGCGCCAGCAGCGCTGGGGCAGGGGGCGGACAGCCCCAGCATTTT.